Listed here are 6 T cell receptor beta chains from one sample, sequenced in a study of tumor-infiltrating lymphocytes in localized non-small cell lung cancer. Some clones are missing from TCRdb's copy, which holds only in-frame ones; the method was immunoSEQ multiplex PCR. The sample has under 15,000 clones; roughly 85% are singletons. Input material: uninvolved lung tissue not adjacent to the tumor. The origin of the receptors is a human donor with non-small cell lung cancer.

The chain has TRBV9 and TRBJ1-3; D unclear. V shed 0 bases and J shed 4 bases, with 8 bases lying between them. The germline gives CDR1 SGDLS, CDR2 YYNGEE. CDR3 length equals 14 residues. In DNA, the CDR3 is TGTGCCAGCAGCGTAGACAAGGCCGGAAACACCATATATTTT. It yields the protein CASSVDKAGNTIYF.

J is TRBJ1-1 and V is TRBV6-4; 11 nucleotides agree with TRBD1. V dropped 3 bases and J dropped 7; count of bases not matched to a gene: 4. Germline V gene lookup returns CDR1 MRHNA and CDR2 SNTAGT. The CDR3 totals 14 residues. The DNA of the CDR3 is TGTGCCAGCAGTGATGGACAGGGGGCCGGTGAAGCTTTCTTT. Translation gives CASSDGQGAGEAFF.

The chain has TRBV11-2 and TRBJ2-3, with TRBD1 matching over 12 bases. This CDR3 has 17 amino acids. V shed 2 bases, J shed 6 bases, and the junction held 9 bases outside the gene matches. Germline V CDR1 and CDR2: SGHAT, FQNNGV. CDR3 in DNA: TGTGCCAGCAGCTTAACCTTGGGACAGGGGGCGTCGGATACGCAGTATTTT. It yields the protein CASSLTLGQGASDTQYF.

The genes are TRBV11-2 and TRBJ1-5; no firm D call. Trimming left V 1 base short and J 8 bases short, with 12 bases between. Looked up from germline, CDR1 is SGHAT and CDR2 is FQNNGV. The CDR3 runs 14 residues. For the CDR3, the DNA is TGTGCCAGCAGCTTAGGAGACTATGATGAGCCCCAGCATTTT. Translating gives CASSLGDYDEPQHF. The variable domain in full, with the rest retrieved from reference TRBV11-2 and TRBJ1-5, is EAGVAQSPRYKIIEKRQSVAFWCNPISGHATLYWYQQILGQGPKLLIQFQNNGVVDDSQLPKDRFSAERLKGVDSTLKIQPAKLEDSAVYLCASSLGDYDEPQHFGDGTRLSIL.

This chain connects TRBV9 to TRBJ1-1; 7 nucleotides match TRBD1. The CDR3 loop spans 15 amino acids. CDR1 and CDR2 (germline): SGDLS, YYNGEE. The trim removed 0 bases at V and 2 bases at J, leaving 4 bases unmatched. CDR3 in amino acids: CASSVATGPNTEAFF. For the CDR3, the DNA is TGTGCCAGCAGCGTAGCGACAGGGCCTAACACTGAAGCTTTCTTT. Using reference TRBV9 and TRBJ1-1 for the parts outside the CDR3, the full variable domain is DSGVTQTPKHLITATGQRVTLRCSPRSGDLSVYWYQQSLDQGLQFLIQYYNGEERAKGNILERFSAQQFPDLHSELNLSSLELGDSALYFCASSVATGPNTEAFFGQGTRLTVV.

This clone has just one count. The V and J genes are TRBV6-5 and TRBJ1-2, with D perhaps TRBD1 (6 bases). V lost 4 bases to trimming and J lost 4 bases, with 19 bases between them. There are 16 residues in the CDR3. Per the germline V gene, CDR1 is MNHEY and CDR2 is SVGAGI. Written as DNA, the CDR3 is TGTGCCAGCAGTTCCACTCCAGGGGAGCCGGCCTATGGCTACACCTTC. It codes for CASSSTPGEPAYGYTF.